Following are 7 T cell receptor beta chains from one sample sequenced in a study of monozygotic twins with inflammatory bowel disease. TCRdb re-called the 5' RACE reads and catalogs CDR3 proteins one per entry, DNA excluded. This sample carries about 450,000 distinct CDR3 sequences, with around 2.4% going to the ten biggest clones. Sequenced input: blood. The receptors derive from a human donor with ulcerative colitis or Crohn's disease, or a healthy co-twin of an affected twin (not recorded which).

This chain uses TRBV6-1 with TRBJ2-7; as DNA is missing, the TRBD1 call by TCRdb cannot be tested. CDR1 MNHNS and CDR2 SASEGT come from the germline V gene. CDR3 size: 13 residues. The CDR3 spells CASRQESSYEQYF.

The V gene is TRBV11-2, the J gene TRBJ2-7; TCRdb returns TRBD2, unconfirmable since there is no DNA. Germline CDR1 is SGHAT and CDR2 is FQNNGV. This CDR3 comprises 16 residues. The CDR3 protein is CASSSTGRLPPYEQYF. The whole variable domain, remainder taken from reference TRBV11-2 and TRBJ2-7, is EAGVAQSPRYKIIEKRQSVAFWCNPISGHATLYWYQQILGQGPKLLIQFQNNGVVDDSQLPKDRFSAERLKGVDSTLKIQPAKLEDSAVYLCASSSTGRLPPYEQYFGPGTRLTVT.

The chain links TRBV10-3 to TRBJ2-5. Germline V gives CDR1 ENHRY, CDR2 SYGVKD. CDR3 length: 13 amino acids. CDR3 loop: CAISEGDRETQYF.

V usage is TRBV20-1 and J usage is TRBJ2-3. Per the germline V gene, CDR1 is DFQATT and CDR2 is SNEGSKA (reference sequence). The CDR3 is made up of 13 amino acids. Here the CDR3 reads CSARAPSTDTQYF.

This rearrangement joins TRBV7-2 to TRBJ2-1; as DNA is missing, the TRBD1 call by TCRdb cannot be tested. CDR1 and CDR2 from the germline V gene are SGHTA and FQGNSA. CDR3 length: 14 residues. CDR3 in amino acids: CASSLDQGTGEQFF.

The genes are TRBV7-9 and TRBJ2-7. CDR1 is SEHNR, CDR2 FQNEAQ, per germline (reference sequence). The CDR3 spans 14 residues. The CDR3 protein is CASSQAGLGVEQYF.

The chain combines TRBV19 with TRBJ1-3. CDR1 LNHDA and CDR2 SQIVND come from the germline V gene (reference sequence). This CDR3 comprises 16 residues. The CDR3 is CASSTPTAGSGNTIYF.